These 4 T cell receptor beta chains came from one sample sequenced in a study of blood T cell repertoires in COVID-19. Produced via immunoSEQ multiplex PCR; TCRdb's table is partial and in-frame only. The sample consists of 40,000 to 55,000 clones, around 80% of them appearing once. The specimen was PBMCs or T cells enriched from blood (not recorded which). The receptor set was obtained from a woman between 45 and 60 years old with acute COVID-19.

The rearrangement links TRBV5-6 to TRBJ1-1; 11 bases align to TRBD1. V trimming: 3 bases; J trimming: 5 bases; junction bases outside the gene matches: 6. The germline V gene has CDR1 SGHDT and CDR2 YYEEEE. The CDR3 spans 15 residues. The CDR3 spells CASSYGQGAWTEAFF. DNA of the CDR3: TGTGCCAGCAGCTACGGACAGGGGGCTTGGACTGAAGCTTTCTTT.

The chain couples TRBV5-1 to TRBJ2-7, with TRBD2 identical over 10 bases. V was clipped by 6 bases and J by 0 bases; unmatched bases: 3. Germline values: CDR1 SGHRS, CDR2 YFSETQ. The CDR3 covers 14 residues. The CDR3 bases are TGCGCCAGCAAATCTAGCGGGAGCTCCTACGAGCAGTACTTC. This codes for CASKSSGSSYEQYF.

This clone was seen more than once but under ten times. V usage is TRBV2 and J usage is TRBJ1-1, with TRBD1 matching 7 bases. CDR1 and CDR2 from the germline V gene are SNHLY and FYNNEI. The V and J ends lost 7 bases and 1 base, in that order; junction bases with no gene match: 9. This CDR3 contains 15 residues. CDR3 nucleotide sequence: TGTGCCAGCAAGAACAGGGGAATCCGGAACACTGAAGCTTTCTTT. This codes for CASKNRGIRNTEAFF.

The CDR3 nucleotides are TGTGCCAGCTCACCACTGACTAGCGGGGATATATTGGGGTTTCGAGAGACCCAGTACTTC. Protein: CASSPLTSGDILGFRETQYF. The gene calls are TRBV18 and TRBJ2-5, with 11 bases identical to TRBD2. There are 20 residues in the CDR3. CDR1 KGHSH and CDR2 LQKENI come from the germline V gene. V dropped 1 base and J dropped 4; count of bases not matched to a gene: 17.